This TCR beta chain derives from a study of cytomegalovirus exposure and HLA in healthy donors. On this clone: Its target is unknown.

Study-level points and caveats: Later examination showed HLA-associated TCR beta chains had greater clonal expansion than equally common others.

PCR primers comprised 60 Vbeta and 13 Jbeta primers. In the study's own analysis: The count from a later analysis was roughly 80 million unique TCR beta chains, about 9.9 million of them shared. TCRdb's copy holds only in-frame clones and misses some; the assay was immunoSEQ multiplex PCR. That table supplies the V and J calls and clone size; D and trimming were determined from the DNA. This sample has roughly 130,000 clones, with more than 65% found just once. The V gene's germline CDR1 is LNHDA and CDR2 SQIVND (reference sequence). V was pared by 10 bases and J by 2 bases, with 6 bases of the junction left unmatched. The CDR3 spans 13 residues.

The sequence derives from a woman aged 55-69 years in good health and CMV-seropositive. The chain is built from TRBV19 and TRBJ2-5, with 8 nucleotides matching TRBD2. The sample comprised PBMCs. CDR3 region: CATGGSAQETQYF. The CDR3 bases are TGTGCCACGGGAGGGTCCGCACAAGAGACCCAGTACTTC.